Below, 29 T cell receptor beta chains from the same sample are listed, as sequenced in a study of cytomegalovirus exposure and HLA in healthy donors. It was with 60 Vbeta and 13 Jbeta primers that the PCR ran. Sequencing was performed with immunoSEQ multiplex PCR; in TCRdb, only in-frame clones are kept and a portion is missing. The sample holds tens of thousands of clones, about 80% seen once. What was sequenced was PBMCs. These receptors were taken from a man under 40 in good health and CMV-seropositive.

The V and J genes are TRBV15 and TRBJ2-5, with 7 nucleotides matching TRBD1. The CDR3 runs 17 residues. Trimming took 1 base from V and 4 from J; bases not matched to a gene: 12. Germline V lookup: CDR1 LNHNV, CDR2 YYDKDF (reference sequence). The CDR3 loop reads CATSRAMTGSSGETQYF. The CDR3 nucleotides are TGTGCCACCAGCAGAGCTATGACAGGGTCCAGTGGAGAGACCCAGTACTTC.

The chain recombines TRBV11-2 with TRBJ1-2; 7 bases agree with TRBD1. The junction had 4 bases not matched to a gene; V was cut back by 5 bases and J by 1 base. This CDR3 spans 14 amino acids. Per germline, CDR1 SGHAT and CDR2 FQNNGV. The CDR3 sequence: CASSAGQNNYGYTF. CDR3 DNA: TGTGCCAGCAGCGCGGGACAGAATAACTATGGCTACACCTTC.

This clone was seen more than once but under ten times. The chain recombines TRBV4-3 with TRBJ2-7; maybe TRBD1 (5 bases). The CDR3 runs to 13 residues. V dropped 0 bases and J dropped 5 bases, with 8 bases sitting between them. Germline V gene data show CDR1 as LGHNA and CDR2 as YSLEER. In nucleotides, the CDR3 is TGCGCCAGCAGCCAAGATAGGGGCGACGAGCAGTACTTC. This translates into CASSQDRGDEQYF.

Of note for this clone: An end of the junction differs from the germline gene, which may be a read error. V usage is TRBV9 and J usage is TRBJ1-4, with a tentative D call TRBD1 (5 bases). From germline, CDR1 is SGDLS and CDR2 YYNGEE. This CDR3 region has 11 residues. The CDR3 DNA sequence: TGTGCCAGCAGCACCCCCCGGGACTTCGTTTTT. It translates to CASSTPRDFVF. The complete variable domain, with remaining parts taken from reference TRBV9 and TRBJ1-4, reads DSGVTQTPKHLITATGQRVTLRCSPRSGDLSVYWYQQSLDQGLQFLIQYYNGEERAKGNILERFSAQQFPDLHSELNLSSLELGDSALYFCASSTPRDFVFGSGTQLSVL.

About this clone: One end of the junction varies from germline; a read error may be responsible. The chain is built from TRBV7-9 and TRBJ1-3; no reliable D call. CDR3 length: 18 residues. Germline values: CDR1 SEHNR, CDR2 FQNEAQ (reference sequence). This CDR3 reads CSSSLSERTGSSGNTIYF. The CDR3 DNA reads as TGTTCCAGCAGCTTATCCGAACGGACCGGGAGCTCTGGAAACACCATATATTTT.

The J gene is TRBJ1-6, the V gene TRBV19, with D possibly being TRBD1 (5 bases). Germline CDR1 reads LNHDA; CDR2 reads SQIVND (reference sequence). The CDR3 has 14 amino acids. Trimming took 7 bases from V and 7 from J, leaving 14 bases between them. The CDR3 loop reads CASTGQGWNSPLHF. CDR3 nucleotide sequence: TGTGCCAGTACAGGGCAGGGCTGGAATTCACCCCTCCACTTT.

This clone came up a few times. This sequence joins TRBV7-2 and TRBJ2-1; 8 bases align to TRBD2. Per the germline V gene, CDR1 is SGHTA and CDR2 is FQGNSA. This CDR3 comprises 16 residues. V was clipped by 5 bases and J by 8 bases; unmatched bases: 14. CDR3 DNA sequence: TGTGCCAGCAGCCAAAGATTCAGGACTAGCTCGGATGAGCAGTTCTTC. It encodes CASSQRFRTSSDEQFF. Full variable domain (rest looked up from reference TRBV7-2 and TRBJ2-1): GAGVSQSPSNKVTEKGKDVELRCDPISGHTALYWYRQSLGQGLEFLIYFQGNSAPDKSGLPSDRFSAERTGGSVSTLTIQRTQQEDSAVYLCASSQRFRTSSDEQFFGPGTRLTVL.

Details on this clone: This specimen includes other DNA sequences encoding the same CDR3. This chain uses TRBV9 with TRBJ2-7; TRBD2 aligns across 7 bases. CDR1 and CDR2 from the germline V gene are SGDLS and YYNGEE. With V trimmed by 0 bases and J by 2 bases, 2 bases remained unmatched. The CDR3 sequence is 14 residues long. CDR3: CASSVGGGTYEQYF. In nucleotides, the CDR3 is TGTGCCAGCAGCGTAGGCGGGGGTACCTACGAGCAGTACTTC.

The table lists this clone with a few counts. Compared with germline, one end of the junction differs, possibly owing to a read error. The CDR3 nucleotides are TGCGCCAGCAGCCCCGACGAGGACAGGCTAAATTTT. Translating it yields CASSPDEDRLNF. The V and J genes are TRBV4-1 and TRBJ1-4, with 7 bases matching TRBD1. The germline CDR1 and CDR2 sequences are MGHRA and YSYEKL. CDR3 length: 12 amino acids.

V is TRBV7-9 and J is TRBJ1-4, with 8 bases aligning to TRBD1. Trimming at V came to 7 bases and at J to 0 bases, leaving 10 bases not matched to a gene. The CDR3 extends over 17 amino acids. Per germline, CDR1 SEHNR and CDR2 FQNEAQ (reference sequence). The CDR3 loop reads CASNRPGQETTNEKLFF. CDR3 DNA: TGTGCCAGCAACCGGCCGGGACAGGAGACAACTAATGAAAAACTGTTTTTT.

The genes are TRBV18 and TRBJ1-1; 9 nucleotides agree with TRBD1. J was trimmed by 4 bases and V by 5 bases; bases with no gene match: 8. The V gene's germline CDR1 is KGHSH and CDR2 LQKENI. The CDR3 contains 15 residues. The CDR3 is CASSNAQGAVTEAFF. The CDR3 DNA reads as TGTGCCAGCTCAAACGCACAGGGGGCCGTCACTGAAGCTTTCTTT.

This rearrangement joins TRBV5-1 to TRBJ2-7; 7 positions agree with TRBD1. The germline V gene encodes CDR1 SGHRS and CDR2 YFSETQ. The CDR3 is 12 residues long. J lost 5 bases, V lost 3 bases, and 2 bases had no gene match. CDR3 residues: CASSWGQNEQYF. The CDR3 DNA sequence: TGCGCCAGCAGCTGGGGACAGAACGAGCAGTACTTC.

This clone was recorded a few times. The genes are TRBV4-2 and TRBJ1-4, with no clear D. V dropped 0 bases and J dropped 0 bases, with 8 bases sitting between them. The CDR3 runs 16 residues. CDR1 is LGHNA, CDR2 YNFKEQ, per germline. CDR3 protein: CASSQEAVATNEKLFF. CDR3 nucleotides: TGTGCCAGCAGCCAAGAAGCGGTCGCAACTAATGAAAAACTGTTTTTT.

This clone came up once. The CDR3 loop reads CASRVSAETNYGYTF. The CDR3 region has the DNA TGTGCCAGCAGGGTTTCCGCGGAAACTAACTATGGCTACACCTTC. The chain combines TRBV5-4 with TRBJ1-2; unclear D gene. The germline V gene encodes CDR1 SGHNT and CDR2 YYREEE (reference sequence). The CDR3 totals 15 residues. V shed 5 bases and J shed 0 bases, with 14 bases lying between them.

Concerning this clone: At one end, the junction sequence differs from germline, possibly due to a read error. The chain combines TRBV7-9 with TRBJ1-4; 7 bases are a match to TRBD1. Germline lookup yields CDR1 SEHNR and CDR2 FQNEAQ (reference sequence). CDR3 length: 17 amino acids. The CDR3 loop is CSSSRRGNLATNEKLFF. The CDR3 nucleotides are TGTTCCAGCAGCCGCAGGGGGAATTTGGCAACTAATGAAAAACTGTTTTTT.

The V call is TRBV18, the J call TRBJ2-1, with 11 nucleotides matching TRBD1. V gave up 6 bases and J gave up 5 bases; unmatched junction bases: 12. The CDR3 runs 17 residues. Germline V gene data show CDR1 as KGHSH and CDR2 as LQKENI. The CDR3 loop is CASSRTGGSTGNNEQFF. CDR3 nucleotides: TGTGCCAGCTCCCGGACAGGGGGCTCAACCGGGAACAATGAGCAGTTCTTC.

DNA for the CDR3: TGTGCCAGCAGCTCATGGGGCGCGAATTCACCCCTCCACTTT. The encoded protein is CASSSWGANSPLHF. This chain links TRBV11-2 with TRBJ1-6; D might be TRBD1 (5 bases). The germline gives CDR1 SGHAT, CDR2 FQNNGV. The CDR3 spans 14 residues. The V gene lost 4 bases and the J gene lost 7 bases, with 11 bases spanning the gap.

The V call is TRBV30, the J call TRBJ2-7, with 13 positions matching TRBD2. With 4 bases clipped from V and 3 bases from J, the junction kept 3 bases outside the gene matches. The CDR3 extends over 14 amino acids. Germline CDR1 and CDR2: GTSNPN and SVGIG (reference sequence). This chain's CDR3 is CAWTRTSGGYEQYF. CDR3 sequence (DNA): TGTGCCTGGACCAGGACTAGCGGGGGCTACGAGCAGTACTTC.

The gene calls are TRBV7-7 and TRBJ2-2; 9 bases are a match to TRBD2. The V gene's germline CDR1 is SSHAT and CDR2 FNYEAQ (reference sequence). This CDR3 has 12 residues. The CDR3 sequence: CMRGGGTGELFF. CDR3 nucleotide sequence: TGTATGCGGGGGGGCGGGACCGGGGAGCTGTTTTTT.

V and J are TRBV4-1 and TRBJ2-1, with D maybe TRBD1 (5 bases). Germline V gene data show CDR1 as MGHRA and CDR2 as YSYEKL. The CDR3 is 15 amino acids. The ends were cut back, 2 bases at V and 8 bases at J, with 16 bases in the middle. The CDR3 DNA reads as TGCGCCAGCAGCCAACTCAGCCAGGGTTTGTATGAGCAGTTCTTC. It yields the protein CASSQLSQGLYEQFF.

This chain uses TRBV4-1 with TRBJ2-5, with a possible D match to TRBD2 (7 bases). V lost 1 base to trimming and J lost 5 bases, with 23 bases between them. CDR1 is MGHRA, CDR2 YSYEKL, per germline. This CDR3 has 18 amino acids. DNA for the CDR3: TGCGCCAGCAGCCAAGCGGGAAGGGGGGGCAGCCCGTGGGAGACCCAGTACTTC. Translated, it gives CASSQAGRGGSPWETQYF.

The CDR3, as DNA: TGTGCCAGCAGCTTAGGAGGGGGTTCACCCCTCCACTTT. This gives the protein CASSLGGGSPLHF. The rearrangement joins TRBV11-1 to TRBJ1-6; D is perhaps TRBD1 (6 bases). The V gene's germline CDR1 is SGHAT and CDR2 FQDESV (reference sequence). With 1 base removed from V and 9 bases from J, the gap between germline ends came to 7 bases. This CDR3 comprises 13 residues.

This clone was counted only a few times. The chain recombines TRBV15 with TRBJ2-2, with a tentative D call TRBD2 (6 bases). V was clipped by 11 bases and J by 5 bases, with 15 bases between them. Germline V gene lookup returns CDR1 LNHNV and CDR2 YYDKDF (reference sequence). The CDR3 spans 13 residues. The CDR3 loop is CASGGRGTGELFF. The CDR3 DNA reads TGTGCCTCCGGTGGGCGGGGTACCGGGGAGCTGTTTTTT.

The chain is built from TRBV10-3 and TRBJ2-3, with TRBD2 identical over 10 bases. Germline V gene lookup returns CDR1 ENHRY and CDR2 SYGVKD. The CDR3 sequence is 14 residues long. V dropped 2 bases and J dropped 4; count of bases not matched to a gene: 0. In DNA, the CDR3 is TGTGCCATCAGTGAGACTAGCGGGGCAGATACGCAGTATTTT. This gives the protein CAISETSGADTQYF.

This clone was counted between two and nine times. The chain is built from TRBV14 and TRBJ1-6; a possible D gene is TRBD1 (6 bases). Deletions cut 3 bases from V and 9 bases from J, with 15 bases between. The CDR3 extends over 15 amino acids. CDR1 is SGHDN and CDR2 is FVKESK in the germline V gene. CDR3 DNA sequence: TGTGCCAGCAGCCATGGGACATCACAGGGTTCACCCCTCCACTTT. Translating it yields CASSHGTSQGSPLHF.

CDR3 nucleotide sequence: TGTGCCAGCAGCGCCGGGACAGAAACCTCTGGGGCCAACGTCCTGACTTTC. Translating gives CASSAGTETSGANVLTF. V gene TRBV5-6 combines with J gene TRBJ2-6; 7 nucleotides match TRBD1. Germline V gene lookup returns CDR1 SGHDT and CDR2 YYEEEE. Trimming took 4 bases from V and 0 from J; bases not matched to a gene: 7. This CDR3 has 17 residues.

V gene TRBV13 combines with J gene TRBJ2-7; 9 nucleotides match TRBD1. The length of the CDR3 is 16 residues. With 6 bases clipped from V and 0 bases from J, the junction kept 9 bases outside the gene matches. Germline CDR1 is PRHDT and CDR2 is FYEKMQ (reference sequence). The CDR3 bases are TGTGCCAGCAGTCTCACCCGGGACAGGGCCTCCTACGAGCAGTACTTC. As protein: CASSLTRDRASYEQYF.

The gene calls are TRBV2 and TRBJ1-1; 8 bases line up with TRBD1. The germline CDR1 and CDR2 sequences are SNHLY and FYNNEI. Trimming took 4 bases from V and 1 from J; bases not matched to a gene: 5. The CDR3 length is 15 residues. CDR3 residues: CASSALGQGNTEAFF. CDR3 DNA: TGTGCCAGCAGTGCCCTAGGACAGGGGAACACTGAAGCTTTCTTT. The whole variable domain, remainder taken from reference TRBV2 and TRBJ1-1, is EPEVTQTPSHQVTQMGQEVILRCVPISNHLYFYWYRQILGQKVEFLVSFYNNEISEKSEIFDDQFSVERPDGSNFTLKIRSTKLEDSAMYFCASSALGQGNTEAFFGQGTRLTVV.

The chain employs TRBV5-1 and TRBJ2-1; D is unresolved. The CDR3 consists of 13 residues. Trimming removed 0 bases from V and 5 bases from J, with 6 bases in between. Germline CDR1 reads SGHRS; CDR2 reads YFSETQ. CDR3 nucleotides: TGCGCCAGCAGCTTGGCCCTAAACAATGAGCAGTTCTTC. Residues: CASSLALNNEQFF.